One and the same sample provided the 26 T cell receptor beta chains below, sequenced in a study of PD-L1 blockade in urothelial cancer. As to time point: peripheral blood 6 weeks after treatment start. The data were produced by immunoSEQ multiplex PCR, yet TCRdb's version contains in-frame clones alone and is incomplete. The sample lists fewer than 90,000 clones; less than 95% were seen once. Sequences were derived from PBMCs, sampled around atezolizumab (anti-PD-L1) treatment. These receptors were taken from a woman older than 75 with urothelial cancer.

The chain uses TRBV28 and TRBJ2-3, with 9 bases identical to TRBD2. This CDR3 is built from 15 residues. Germline-derived CDR1 and CDR2 are MDHEN and SYDVKM. J gave up 5 bases and V 8 bases, and 11 bases lay outside the gene matches. The CDR3 reads CASGVLAGVGDTQYF. The CDR3 region has the DNA TGTGCCAGCGGAGTGTTAGCGGGAGTGGGAGATACGCAGTATTTT.

To note about this clone: A read error may produce the germline difference seen at one junction end. V is TRBV10-3 and J is TRBJ2-7; 7 nucleotides agree with TRBD1. The length of the CDR3 is 13 residues. The germline gives CDR1 ENHRY, CDR2 SYGVKD. CDR3 sequence reads: CAISGTGSHEQYF. For the CDR3, the DNA is TGTGCCATCAGTGGGACAGGCTCCCACGAGCAGTACTTC.

This chain links TRBV5-3 with TRBJ2-2; a weak D match, TRBD2 (6 bases). TRBV5-3 is an ORF; its function is uncertain. V lost 4 bases and J 2 bases, leaving 9 bases between the germline ends. The CDR3 extends over 14 amino acids. The CDR3 sequence: CARSQTSNTGELFF. CDR3 nucleotide sequence: TGTGCCAGAAGCCAAACTAGCAACACCGGGGAGCTGTTTTTT.

The chain combines TRBV11-2 with TRBJ2-6; 8 positions agree with TRBD1. Germline loops: CDR1 SGHAT, CDR2 FQNNGV. The CDR3 length is 17 residues. With V trimmed by 1 base and J by 0 bases, 2 bases remained unmatched. This chain's CDR3 is CASSLGDRGSGANVLTF. The CDR3 DNA is TGTGCCAGCAGCTTAGGCGACAGGGGCTCTGGGGCCAACGTCCTGACTTTC.

The gene calls are TRBV16 and TRBJ1-4, with 7 bases identical to TRBD1. Germline V gene lookup returns CDR1 KGHSY and CDR2 FQNENV. The ends lost 1 base at V and 1 base at J; junction bases unmatched: 9. The CDR3 spans 18 residues. The CDR3 DNA sequence: TGTGCCAGCAGCCAATACGGGGACAGAGATATAACTAATGAAAAACTGTTTTTT. Encoded protein: CASSQYGDRDITNEKLFF.

This clone was observed a single time. The chain is built from TRBV9 and TRBJ2-1; TRBD1 matches 10 bases. CDR3 length equals 15 residues. J was trimmed by 10 bases and V by 3 bases; bases with no gene match: 10. Germline V gives CDR1 SGDLS, CDR2 YYNGEE. DNA for the CDR3: TGTGCCAGCAGCGCGGTCCGGGACAGGGGTGTCGAGCAGTTCTTC. Translation: CASSAVRDRGVEQFF.

The chain carries TRBV7-3 and TRBJ2-1, with a possible D match to TRBD2 (6 bases). Trimming removed 8 bases from V and 6 bases from J, with 8 bases in between. This CDR3 has 11 amino acids. The germline gives CDR1 SGHTA, CDR2 FQGTGA. This CDR3 reads CASSSANEQFF. The CDR3 DNA reads TGTGCCAGCTCTAGCGCCAATGAGCAGTTCTTC. The whole variable domain, filled in from reference TRBV7-3 and TRBJ2-1, reads GAGVSQTPSNKVTEKGKYVELRCDPISGHTALYWYRQSLGQGPEFLIYFQGTGAADDSGLPNDRFFAVRPEGSVSTLKIQRTERGDSAVYLCASSSANEQFFGPGTRLTVL.

The chain has TRBV19 and TRBJ1-1, with TRBD1 identical over 8 bases. Germline V gives CDR1 LNHDA, CDR2 SQIVND (reference sequence). The V and J ends lost 6 bases and 0 bases, in that order; junction bases with no gene match: 12. The length of the CDR3 is 17 residues. CDR3 region: CASSRDRDRFMNTEAFF. The CDR3 bases are TGTGCCAGTAGCCGGGACCGGGACAGGTTCATGAACACTGAAGCTTTCTTT.

Of note for this clone: Germline is not matched at one junction end, which may reflect a read error. V and J are TRBV6-1 and TRBJ1-2; the D gene is possibly TRBD1 (5 bases). CDR3 length equals 16 residues. Germline CDR1 and CDR2: MNHNS and SASEGT. The DNA for the CDR3 is TGTGCCAGCAGTGAAGCCGCGCGGGACGGAGCCTATGGCCACACCTTC. Its translation: CASSEAARDGAYGHTF.

There are a few counts of this clone. As DNA, the CDR3 is TGTGCCAGCAGTTCAGGGGGGACCCGTGGCTACACCTTC. It is translated as CASSSGGTRGYTF. The chain recombines TRBV28 with TRBJ1-2; 7 bases are a match to TRBD1. After removal of 4 bases from V and 7 bases from J, the junction contained 6 bases not matched to a gene. The CDR3 is 13 residues long. The germline V gene has CDR1 MDHEN and CDR2 SYDVKM.

This chain connects TRBV5-5 to TRBJ1-3; no firm D call. The CDR3 contains 15 residues. Germline CDR1 is SGHKS and CDR2 is YYEKEE (reference sequence). Trimming pared 0 bases from V and 0 bases from J, leaving 7 bases between. The CDR3 DNA sequence: TGTGCCAGCAGCTTGGTCCCAGACTCTGGAAACACCATATATTTT. It yields the protein CASSLVPDSGNTIYF.

V gene TRBV5-6 combines with J gene TRBJ1-1, with D possibly TRBD1 on 6 matching bases. This CDR3 has 14 residues. V was cut by 4 bases and J by 5 bases, with 15 bases left in between. CDR1 is SGHDT and CDR2 is YYEEEE in the germline V gene. Here the CDR3 reads CASSLYTGTTEAFF. CDR3 nucleotide sequence: TGTGCCAGCAGCCTTTACACCGGGACAACTGAAGCTTTCTTT. The full variable domain, its missing parts supplied by reference TRBV5-6 and TRBJ1-1, is DAGVTQSPTHLIKTRGQQVTLRCSPKSGHDTVSWYQQALGQGPQFIFQYYEEEERQRGNFPDRFSGHQFPNYSSELNVNALLLGDSALYLCASSLYTGTTEAFFGQGTRLTVV.

The rearrangement uses TRBV7-8 and TRBJ2-3; D is possibly TRBD1 (5 bases). The CDR3 consists of 14 residues. Germline V lookup: CDR1 SGHVS, CDR2 FQNEAQ. Trimming left V 1 base short and J 5 bases short, with 10 bases between. The CDR3 sequence: CASSLEGRVDTQYF. As DNA, the CDR3 is TGTGCCAGCAGCTTAGAGGGCAGGGTAGATACGCAGTATTTT.

The genes are TRBV6-7 and TRBJ1-2, with unresolved D. TRBV6-7 is labeled an ORF, and its function is uncertain. Trimming stripped 7 bases from V and 4 bases from J, with 19 bases between. This CDR3 is 15 amino acids long. In nucleotides, the CDR3 is TGTGCCAGCAAATTTAGTTATGAAGGAGGCTATGGCTACACCTTC. The encoded protein is CASKFSYEGGYGYTF.

The V call is TRBV6-5, the J call TRBJ1-2, with TRBD1 matching over 7 bases. In germline, CDR1 is MNHEY, CDR2 SVGAGI. Unmatched junction bases numbered 0, after V lost 2 bases and J lost 3 bases. This CDR3 is 13 amino acids long. Here the CDR3 DNA reads TGTGCCAGCAGTTACGACAGGGACTATGGCTACACCTTC. This sequence encodes CASSYDRDYGYTF.

The chain combines TRBV15 with TRBJ2-1, with 13 positions matching TRBD2. CDR3 length equals 16 residues. Germline V lookup: CDR1 LNHNV, CDR2 YYDKDF (reference sequence). With 5 bases clipped from V and 6 bases from J, the junction kept 7 bases outside the gene matches. CDR3 coding DNA: TGTGCCACCAGCCGACGACTAGCGGGAGGCAGCAATGAGCAGTTCTTC. Translating gives CATSRRLAGGSNEQFF.

The CDR3 region has the DNA TGTGCCAGCATCCAACTCCGTTCCACCGGGGAGCTGTTTTTT. Protein product: CASIQLRSTGELFF. This chain uses TRBV6-1 with TRBJ2-2; D not certain. V was cut by 7 bases and J by 4 bases, with 13 bases left in between. Germline CDR1 and CDR2: MNHNS and SASEGT. CDR3 length equals 14 residues.

This chain uses TRBV7-3 with TRBJ1-4, with 11 bases identical to TRBD1. The CDR3 is 17 residues long. Germline loops: CDR1 SGHTA, CDR2 FQGTGA. V shed 0 bases and J 7 bases; nucleotides not matched to a gene: 7. CDR3 region: CASSLTPGQGGGEKLFF. CDR3 coding DNA: TGTGCCAGCAGCTTAACACCGGGACAGGGGGGTGGTGAAAAACTGTTTTTT.

This sequence joins TRBV6-5 and TRBJ1-5; 7 nucleotides agree with TRBD1. Unmatched junction bases numbered 5, after V lost 6 bases and J lost 0 bases. CDR1 is MNHEY and CDR2 is SVGAGI in the germline V gene. The CDR3 loop spans 15 amino acids. The CDR3 reads CASSTNRGSNQPQHF. The CDR3 region has the DNA TGTGCCAGCAGCACGAACAGGGGTAGCAATCAGCCCCAGCATTTT.

The chain links TRBV29-1 to TRBJ1-1, with 9 positions matching TRBD1. V dropped 8 bases and J dropped 0; count of bases not matched to a gene: 1. The CDR3 runs to 12 residues. Per the germline V gene, CDR1 is SQVTM and CDR2 is ANQGSEA. The CDR3 nucleotides read TGCAGCACAGGGGGCTTGAACACTGAAGCTTTCTTT. Its translation: CSTGGLNTEAFF.

CDR3 loop: CASSRTSGRAAETQYF. For the CDR3, the DNA is TGTGCCAGCAGCCGGACTAGCGGGAGGGCCGCGGAGACCCAGTACTTC. The chain joins TRBV11-2 to TRBJ2-5; 15 bases align to TRBD2. The V gene's germline CDR1 is SGHAT and CDR2 FQNNGV. This CDR3 has 16 amino acids. V dropped 5 bases and J dropped 5; count of bases not matched to a gene: 6.

This clone has a single count. The chain carries TRBV11-2 and TRBJ2-5; 9 nucleotides match TRBD2. Germline V CDR1 and CDR2: SGHAT, FQNNGV. Unmatched junction bases numbered 4, after V lost 0 bases and J lost 5 bases. This CDR3 comprises 15 residues. The CDR3: CASSLEVAGVETQYF. As DNA, the CDR3 is TGTGCCAGCAGCTTAGAGGTAGCGGGAGTGGAGACCCAGTACTTC.

This clone was detected only a few times. CDR3 loop: CASSNIRGPAAEAFF. CDR3 DNA: TGTGCCAGCAGCAACATCAGGGGCCCGGCGGCTGAAGCTTTCTTT. J is TRBJ1-1 and V is TRBV7-3, with D possibly matching TRBD1 (6 bases). The CDR3 consists of 15 residues. Between the trimmed V and J ends, which lost 5 bases and 6 bases, there was a span of 19 bases. The germline gives CDR1 SGHTA, CDR2 FQGTGA.

The V call is TRBV9, the J call TRBJ1-2; D may be TRBD1 (5 bases). Germline assignment: CDR1 SGDLS and CDR2 YYNGEE. V was shortened by 3 bases and J by 4 bases, with 13 bases between the two germline ends. This CDR3 is 14 amino acids long. CDR3 bases: TGTGCCAGCAGCGGCCAGGGAGGCCCCTATGGCTACACCTTC. This translates into CASSGQGGPYGYTF.

The chain carries TRBV5-1 and TRBJ1-1, with D maybe TRBD1 (5 bases). Germline CDR1 reads SGHRS; CDR2 reads YFSETQ. The CDR3 length is 14 residues. V lost 0 bases to trimming and J lost 4 bases, with 10 bases between them. CDR3 in amino acids: CASSLEGVGTEAFF. The CDR3 nucleotides read TGCGCCAGCAGCTTGGAAGGGGTAGGCACTGAAGCTTTCTTT.

The chain uses TRBV2 and TRBJ2-4, with a weak D call TRBD2 (7 bases). CDR1 and CDR2 (germline): SNHLY, FYNNEI. Trimming removed 6 bases at V and 4 bases at J, with 31 bases between. The CDR3 runs to 20 residues. The CDR3 here is CASRAGEVRGADIHKNIQYF. The CDR3, as DNA: TGTGCCAGCAGGGCGGGGGAAGTCCGGGGGGCGGATATTCATAAAAACATTCAGTACTTC.